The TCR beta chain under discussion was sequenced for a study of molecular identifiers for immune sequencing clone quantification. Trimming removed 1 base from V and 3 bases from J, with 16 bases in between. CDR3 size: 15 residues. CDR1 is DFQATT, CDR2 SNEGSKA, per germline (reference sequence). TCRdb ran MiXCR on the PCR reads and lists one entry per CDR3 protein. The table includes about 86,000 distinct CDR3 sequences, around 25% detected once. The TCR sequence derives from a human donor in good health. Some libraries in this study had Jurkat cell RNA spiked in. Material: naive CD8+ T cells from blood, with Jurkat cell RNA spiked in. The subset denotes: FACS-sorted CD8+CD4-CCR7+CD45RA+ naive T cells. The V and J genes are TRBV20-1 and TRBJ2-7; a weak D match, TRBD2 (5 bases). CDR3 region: CSARGASLRGYEQYF. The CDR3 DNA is TGCAGTGCTAGAGGGGCGAGCCTACGGGGCTACGAGCAGTACTTC.